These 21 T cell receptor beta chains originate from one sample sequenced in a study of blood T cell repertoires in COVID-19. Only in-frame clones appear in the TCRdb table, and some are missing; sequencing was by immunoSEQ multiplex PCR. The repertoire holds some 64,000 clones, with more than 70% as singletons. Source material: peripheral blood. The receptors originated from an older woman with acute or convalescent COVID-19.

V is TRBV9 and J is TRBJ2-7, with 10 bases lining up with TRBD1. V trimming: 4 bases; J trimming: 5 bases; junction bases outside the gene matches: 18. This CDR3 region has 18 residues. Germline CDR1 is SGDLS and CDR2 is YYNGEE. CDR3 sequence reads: CASSSGTGVHTGDHEQYF. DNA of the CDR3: TGTGCCAGCAGCTCCGGGACAGGGGTTCATACGGGTGACCACGAGCAGTACTTC.

CDR3 bases: TGTGCCAGCAGTGGACAGTTTAGCTCTGGGGCCAACGTCCTGACTTTC. The encoded protein is CASSGQFSSGANVLTF. V and J are TRBV5-4 and TRBJ2-6; D perhaps matches TRBD1 (6 bases). Germline lookup yields CDR1 SGHNT and CDR2 YYREEE (reference sequence). Trimming took 5 bases from V and 0 from J, leaving 12 bases between them. The CDR3 runs to 16 residues.

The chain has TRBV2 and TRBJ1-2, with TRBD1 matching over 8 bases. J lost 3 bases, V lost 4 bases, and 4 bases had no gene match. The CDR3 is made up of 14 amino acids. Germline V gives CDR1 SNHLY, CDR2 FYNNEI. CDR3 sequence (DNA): TGTGCCAGCAGTGTTGAGACAGGGGACTATGGCTACACCTTC. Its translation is CASSVETGDYGYTF.

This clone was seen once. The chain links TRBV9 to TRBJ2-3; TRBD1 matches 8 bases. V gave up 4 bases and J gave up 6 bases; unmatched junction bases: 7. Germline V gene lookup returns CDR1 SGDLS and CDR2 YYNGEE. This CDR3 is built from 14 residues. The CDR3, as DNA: TGTGCCAGCAGCTTCGGACAGGGAAGGGATACGCAGTATTTT. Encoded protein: CASSFGQGRDTQYF. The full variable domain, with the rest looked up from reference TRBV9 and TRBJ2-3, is DSGVTQTPKHLITATGQRVTLRCSPRSGDLSVYWYQQSLDQGLQFLIQYYNGEERAKGNILERFSAQQFPDLHSELNLSSLELGDSALYFCASSFGQGRDTQYFGPGTRLTVL.

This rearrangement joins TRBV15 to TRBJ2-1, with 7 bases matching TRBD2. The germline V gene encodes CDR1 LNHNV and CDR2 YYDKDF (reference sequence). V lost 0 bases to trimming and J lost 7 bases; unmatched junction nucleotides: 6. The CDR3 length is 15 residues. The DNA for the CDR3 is TGTGCCACCAGCAGAGATCTAGCGGTAGGGAATGAGCAGTTCTTC. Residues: CATSRDLAVGNEQFF.

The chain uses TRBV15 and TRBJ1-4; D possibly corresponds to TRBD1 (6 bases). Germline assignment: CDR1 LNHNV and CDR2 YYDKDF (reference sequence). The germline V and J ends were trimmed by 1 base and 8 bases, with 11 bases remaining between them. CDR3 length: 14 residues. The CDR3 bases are TGTGCCACCAGCAGAGTAGGGGGTATGGAAAAACTGTTTTTT. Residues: CATSRVGGMEKLFF.

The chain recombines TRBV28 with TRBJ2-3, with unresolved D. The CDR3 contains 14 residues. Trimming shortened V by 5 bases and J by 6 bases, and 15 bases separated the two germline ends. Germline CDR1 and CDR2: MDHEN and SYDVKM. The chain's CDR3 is CASSHNFWADTQYF. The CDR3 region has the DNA TGTGCCAGCAGTCACAATTTTTGGGCCGATACGCAGTATTTT.

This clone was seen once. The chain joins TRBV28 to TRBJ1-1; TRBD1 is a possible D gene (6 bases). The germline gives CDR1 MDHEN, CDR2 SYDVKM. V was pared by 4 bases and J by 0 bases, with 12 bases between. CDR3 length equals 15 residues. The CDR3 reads CASSSDRKMNTEAFF. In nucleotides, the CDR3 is TGTGCCAGCAGTTCCGACAGGAAAATGAACACTGAAGCTTTCTTT.

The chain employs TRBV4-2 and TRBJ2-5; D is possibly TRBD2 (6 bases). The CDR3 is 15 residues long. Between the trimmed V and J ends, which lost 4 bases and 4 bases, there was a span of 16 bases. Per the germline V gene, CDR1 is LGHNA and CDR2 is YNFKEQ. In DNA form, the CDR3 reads TGTGCCAGCAGCCTGGCGCTGGGGGGAGGAGAGACCCAGTACTTC. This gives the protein CASSLALGGGETQYF.

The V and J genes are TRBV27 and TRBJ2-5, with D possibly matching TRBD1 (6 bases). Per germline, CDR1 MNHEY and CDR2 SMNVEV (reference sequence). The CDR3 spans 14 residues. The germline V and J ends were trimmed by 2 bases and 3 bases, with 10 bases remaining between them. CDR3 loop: CASSLMAGEETQYF. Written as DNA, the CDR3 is TGTGCCAGCAGTTTAATGGCAGGGGAAGAGACCCAGTACTTC.

The CDR3 coding sequence is TGCGCCAGCAGCAGGGGGACTAGCGGGGAAGAGACCCAGTACTTC. Encoded protein: CASSRGTSGEETQYF. The rearrangement links TRBV5-1 to TRBJ2-5; 13 nucleotides match TRBD2. Per the germline V gene, CDR1 is SGHRS and CDR2 is YFSETQ. The CDR3 totals 15 residues. Trimming cost V 4 bases and J 3 bases; bases outside gene matches: 3.

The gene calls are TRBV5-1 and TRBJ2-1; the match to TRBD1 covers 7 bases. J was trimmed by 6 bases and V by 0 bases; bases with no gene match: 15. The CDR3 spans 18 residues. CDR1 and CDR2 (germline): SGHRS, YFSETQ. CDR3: CASSLEPGQLGAINEQFF. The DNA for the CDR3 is TGCGCCAGCAGCTTGGAGCCGGGACAGCTGGGGGCTATCAATGAGCAGTTCTTC.

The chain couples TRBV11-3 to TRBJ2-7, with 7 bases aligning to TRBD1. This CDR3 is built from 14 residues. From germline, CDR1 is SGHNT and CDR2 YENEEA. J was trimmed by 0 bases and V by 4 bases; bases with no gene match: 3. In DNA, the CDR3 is TGTGCCAGCAGCTGGGACAGTTACTCCTACGAGCAGTACTTC. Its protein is CASSWDSYSYEQYF.

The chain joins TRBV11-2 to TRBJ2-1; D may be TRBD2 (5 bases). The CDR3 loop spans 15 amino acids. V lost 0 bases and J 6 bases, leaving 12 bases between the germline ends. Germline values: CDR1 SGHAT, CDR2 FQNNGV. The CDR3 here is CASSLDPTGINEQFF. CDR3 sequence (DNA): TGTGCCAGCAGCTTAGACCCGACCGGGATCAATGAGCAGTTCTTC.

Here the CDR3 reads CASSPTGGQETQYF. CDR3 in DNA: TGTGCCAGCAGCCCTACAGGGGGTCAAGAGACCCAGTACTTC. V and J are TRBV11-2 and TRBJ2-5, with TRBD1 matching 8 bases. The germline CDR1 and CDR2 sequences are SGHAT and FQNNGV. This CDR3 is built from 14 residues. V shed 5 bases, J shed 2 bases, and the junction held 4 bases outside the gene matches.

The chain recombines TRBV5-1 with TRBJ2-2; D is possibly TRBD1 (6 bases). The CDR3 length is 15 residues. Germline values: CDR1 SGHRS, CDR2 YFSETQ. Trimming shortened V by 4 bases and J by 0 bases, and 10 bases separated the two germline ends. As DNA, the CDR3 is TGCGCCAGCAGCCCCGGGACAACGAACACCGGGGAGCTGTTTTTT. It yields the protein CASSPGTTNTGELFF. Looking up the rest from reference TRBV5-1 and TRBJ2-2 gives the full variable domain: KAGVTQTPRYLIKTRGQQVTLSCSPISGHRSVSWYQQTPGQGLQFLFEYFSETQRNKGNFPGRFSGRQFSNSRSEMNVSTLELGDSALYLCASSPGTTNTGELFFGEGSRLTVL.

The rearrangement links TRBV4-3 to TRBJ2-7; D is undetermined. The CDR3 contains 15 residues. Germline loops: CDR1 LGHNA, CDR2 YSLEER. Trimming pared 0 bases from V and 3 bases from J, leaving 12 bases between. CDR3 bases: TGCGCCAGCAGCCAAGAAGAGACTTCCTACTACGAGCAGTACTTC. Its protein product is CASSQEETSYYEQYF.

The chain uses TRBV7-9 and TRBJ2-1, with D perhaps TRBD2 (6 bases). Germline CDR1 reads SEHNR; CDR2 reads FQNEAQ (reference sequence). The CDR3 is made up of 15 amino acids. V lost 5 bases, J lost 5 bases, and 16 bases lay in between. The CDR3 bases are TGTGCCAGCAGCCGATCGGGGGTACCTAACAATGAGCAGTTCTTC. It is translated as CASSRSGVPNNEQFF.

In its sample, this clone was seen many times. This chain's CDR3 is CASSQIGGEQYF. DNA of the CDR3: TGTGCCAGCAGCCAAATCGGGGGCGAGCAGTACTTC. This rearrangement joins TRBV3-1 (or the pseudogene TRBV3-2) to TRBJ2-7, with TRBD2 as a possible D gene (6 bases). V was shortened by 2 bases and J by 6 bases, with 8 bases between the two germline ends. The length of the CDR3 is 12 residues. Germline V gene data show CDR1 as LGHDT and CDR2 as YNNKEL (reference sequence).

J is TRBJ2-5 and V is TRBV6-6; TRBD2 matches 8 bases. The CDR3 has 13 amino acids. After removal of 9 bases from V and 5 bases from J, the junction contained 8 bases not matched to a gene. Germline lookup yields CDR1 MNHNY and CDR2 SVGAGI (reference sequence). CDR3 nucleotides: TGTGCCAGTGGCTCGGGGGGGATCGAGACCCAGTACTTC. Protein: CASGSGGIETQYF.

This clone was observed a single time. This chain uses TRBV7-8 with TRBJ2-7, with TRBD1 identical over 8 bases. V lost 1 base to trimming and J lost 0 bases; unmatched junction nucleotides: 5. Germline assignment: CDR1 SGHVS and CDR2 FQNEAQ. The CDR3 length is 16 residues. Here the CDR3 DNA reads TGTGCCAGCAGCTTAGTAAAGGACAGGGCCTCCTACGAGCAGTACTTC. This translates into CASSLVKDRASYEQYF.